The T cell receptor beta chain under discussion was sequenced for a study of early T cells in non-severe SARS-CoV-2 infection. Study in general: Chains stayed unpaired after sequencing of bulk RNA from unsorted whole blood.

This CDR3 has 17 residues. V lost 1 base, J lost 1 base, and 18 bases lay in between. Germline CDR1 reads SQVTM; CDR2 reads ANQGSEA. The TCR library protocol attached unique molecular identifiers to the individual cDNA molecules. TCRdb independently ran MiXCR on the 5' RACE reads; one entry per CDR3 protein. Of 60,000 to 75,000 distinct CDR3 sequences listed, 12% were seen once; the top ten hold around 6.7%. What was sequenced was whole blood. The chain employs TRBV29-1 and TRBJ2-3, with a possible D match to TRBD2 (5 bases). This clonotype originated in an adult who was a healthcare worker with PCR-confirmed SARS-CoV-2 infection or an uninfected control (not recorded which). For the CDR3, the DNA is TGCAGCGTTGAAGGGAGGAGGCAGTCGCACCGCACAGATACGCAGTATTTT. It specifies CSVEGRRQSHRTDTQYF.